This is a list of T cell receptor beta chains from one sample in a study of blood T cell repertoires in COVID-19. The protocol was immunoSEQ multiplex PCR, while the TCRdb copy is restricted to in-frame clones and leaves out a portion. The table shows 69,000 or so clones, with almost 90% occurring only once. The sample was peripheral blood. The origin of the receptors is a man aged 50-60 years with acute or convalescent COVID-19. CDR3s include the opening cysteine and the closing phenylalanine or tryptophan. A D gene is named only where the DNA matches it firmly.

j_call d_call v_call cdr3_nt cdr3_aa
TRBJ2-3 TRBD2 TRBV19 TGTGCCAGTAGTCTCATGACTAGCGGGAGAGTGGGGACGCAGTATTTT CASSLMTSGRVGTQYF
TRBJ1-6 TRBD1 TRBV6-6 TGTGCCAGCAGTTACGGGGGACAGTATAATTCACCCCTCCACTTT CASSYGGQYNSPLHF
TRBJ2-5 . TRBV18 TGTGCCAGCTCACCACCGTCAGCGGGTCAAGAGACCCAGTACTTC CASSPPSAGQETQYF
TRBJ2-5 TRBD2 TRBV3-1/TRBV3-2 TGTGCCAGCAGCCAGAGAGCTAGCGGGAGGGTAGAGACCCAGTACTTC CASSQRASGRVETQYF
TRBJ1-6 . TRBV2 TGTGCCGGAACAGGGATTTCCTATAATTCACCCCTCCACTTT CAGTGISYNSPLHF
TRBJ1-2 TRBD1 TRBV5-4 TGTGCCAGCAGCCCGACAGGGGTAGTGGAGGGCTACACCTTC CASSPTGVVEGYTF
TRBJ2-2 TRBD2 TRBV5-1 TGCGCCAGCACCGGACTAGCGGGAGCGACCGGGGAGCTGTTTTTT CASTGLAGATGELFF
TRBJ1-1 . TRBV19 TGTGCCAGTAGTCCCCAGGGGCTGAACACTGAAGCTTTCTTT CASSPQGLNTEAFF
TRBJ1-4 TRBD1 TRBV4-1 TGCGCCAGCAGCAGCCGACAGGGAGGCACTAATGAAAAACTGTTTTTT CASSSRQGGTNEKLFF
TRBJ1-1 . TRBV18 TGTGCCAGCTCACTATTCGAGCCAGGGGCGGGCACTGAAGCTTTCTTT CASSLFEPGAGTEAFF
TRBJ1-4 TRBD1 TRBV4-2 TGTGCCAGCAGCCAAGGCGACAGGGGTGAAAAACTGTTTTTT CASSQGDRGEKLFF
TRBJ2-2 TRBD1 TRBV5-4 TGTGCCAGCAGCCTTCCTCGGACAGGGGGGACCGGGGAGCTGTTTTTT CASSLPRTGGTGELFF
TRBJ1-5 . TRBV12-3/TRBV12-4 TGTGCCAGCAGTTTTGGGCAAGATCAGCCCCAGCATTTT CASSFGQDQPQHF
TRBJ1-5 TRBD1 TRBV18 TGTGCCAGCTCACTCACAGGGGGCGAATATAGCAATCAGCCCCAGCATTTT CASSLTGGEYSNQPQHF
TRBJ2-5 . TRBV19 TGTGCCAGTAGTATAGTTCACAGAGGGAGGCGAGAGACCCAGTACTTC CASSIVHRGRRETQYF
TRBJ2-7 TRBD2 TRBV4-3 TGCGCCAGCAGCCGCGCGCTAGCGGGCGTTGACTACGAGCAGTACTTC CASSRALAGVDYEQYF
TRBJ1-1 . TRBV30 TGTGCCTGGAGAGACGGGACACCGAACACTGAAGCTTTCTTT CAWRDGTPNTEAFF